These 14 T cell receptor beta chains were sequenced from one sample in a study of blood T cell repertoires in COVID-19. The protocol was immunoSEQ multiplex PCR, while the TCRdb copy is restricted to in-frame clones and leaves out a portion. This sample has about 220,000 clones; around 81% occur once, and the top ten carry approximately 3%. Sequenced input: peripheral blood. The receptors were gathered from a woman in her twenties or thirties who had recovered from COVID-19.

The chain uses TRBV6-4 and TRBJ2-3, with 10 bases fitting TRBD2. Germline V gives CDR1 MRHNA, CDR2 SNTAGT. This CDR3 contains 14 residues. V shed 5 bases, J shed 2 bases, and the junction held 1 base outside the gene matches. CDR3 nucleotide sequence: TGTGCCAGCAGTCTAGCGGGGGACACAGATACGCAGTATTTT. Protein: CASSLAGDTDTQYF.

The sample holds one count of this clone. The chain employs TRBV28 and TRBJ2-2; D possibly corresponds to TRBD1 (6 bases). The CDR3 extends over 16 amino acids. CDR1 MDHEN and CDR2 SYDVKM come from the germline V gene. The ends were cut back, 6 bases at V and 2 bases at J, with 16 bases in the middle. The CDR3 here is CASSSPTGINTGELFF. In nucleotides, the CDR3 is TGTGCCAGCAGCTCGCCCACAGGGATTAACACCGGGGAGCTGTTTTTT.

The chain carries TRBV7-3 and TRBJ2-2; 7 bases fit TRBD1. V shed 4 bases, J shed 4 bases, and the junction held 3 bases outside the gene matches. The germline CDR1 and CDR2 sequences are SGHTA and FQGTGA. The CDR3 covers 14 residues. CDR3 loop: CASSSGQRTGELFF. In DNA, the CDR3 is TGTGCCAGCAGCTCGGGACAGCGCACCGGGGAGCTGTTTTTT.

This rearrangement joins TRBV7-6 to TRBJ2-7; 11 positions match TRBD1. Losses at the gene ends were 5 bases for V and 6 bases for J; bases not matched to a gene: 6. Germline loops: CDR1 SGHVS, CDR2 FNYEAQ. This CDR3 is built from 14 residues. CDR3 DNA sequence: TGTGCCAGCAGCCCAGGACAGGGGGCTTTCGAGCAGTACTTC. This encodes CASSPGQGAFEQYF.

The chain recombines TRBV23-1 with TRBJ2-7; 8 bases map to TRBD1. TRBV23-1 is an ORF for which the function is uncertain. The CDR3 spans 14 residues. Trimming took 4 bases from V and 5 from J; bases not matched to a gene: 7. The CDR3 DNA sequence: TGCGCCAGCAGTCCGGACAGGGTTGCGAACGAGCAGTACTTC. Residues: CASSPDRVANEQYF.

The chain recombines TRBV9 with TRBJ2-1, with D perhaps matching TRBD2 (6 bases). This CDR3 has 15 amino acids. The germline V gene encodes CDR1 SGDLS and CDR2 YYNGEE. V lost 3 bases to trimming and J lost 4 bases, with 14 bases between them. CDR3 sequence (DNA): TGTGCCAGCAGCGCCGGGAGCGGGCTATACAATGAGCAGTTCTTC. As protein: CASSAGSGLYNEQFF.

The J gene is TRBJ2-5, the V gene TRBV3-1 (or the pseudogene TRBV3-2); 9 bases agree with TRBD2. V shed 4 bases, J shed 4 bases, and the junction held 13 bases outside the gene matches. Germline V gene lookup returns CDR1 LGHDT and CDR2 YNNKEL (reference sequence). The CDR3 has 17 residues. DNA of the CDR3: TGTGCCAGCAGCCCTCCGTGGGAGCGGGAGGAGGGAGAGACCCAGTACTTC. Its translation is CASSPPWEREEGETQYF.

V and J are TRBV18 and TRBJ2-7; D possibly corresponds to TRBD2 (5 bases). This CDR3 comprises 12 residues. Germline loops: CDR1 KGHSH, CDR2 LQKENI. The ends were cut back, 3 bases at V and 7 bases at J, with 10 bases in the middle. CDR3 sequence: CASSPSGEEQYF. DNA of the CDR3: TGTGCCAGCTCACCGAGTGGGGAGGAGCAGTACTTC.

This chain uses TRBV3-1 (or the pseudogene TRBV3-2) with TRBJ2-1, with D tentatively TRBD2 (6 bases). The CDR3 totals 17 residues. V dropped 4 bases and J dropped 0 bases, with 16 bases sitting between them. Germline CDR1 is LGHDT and CDR2 is YNNKEL (reference sequence). CDR3 sequence reads: CASSPHGSGNSYNEQFF. For the CDR3, the DNA is TGTGCCAGCAGCCCTCATGGTAGCGGTAACTCCTACAATGAGCAGTTCTTC.

This clone was picked up one time. The chain links TRBV5-1 to TRBJ2-6, with TRBD2 identical over 8 bases. The germline gives CDR1 SGHRS, CDR2 YFSETQ. With 0 bases clipped from V and 0 bases from J, the junction kept 5 bases outside the gene matches. The CDR3 extends over 18 amino acids. The CDR3 reads CASSLDPGGPSGANVLTF. In DNA form, the CDR3 reads TGCGCCAGCAGCTTGGACCCGGGAGGGCCCTCTGGGGCCAACGTCCTGACTTTC. Supplemented by reference TRBV5-1 and TRBJ2-6, the full variable domain reads KAGVTQTPRYLIKTRGQQVTLSCSPISGHRSVSWYQQTPGQGLQFLFEYFSETQRNKGNFPGRFSGRQFSNSRSEMNVSTLELGDSALYLCASSLDPGGPSGANVLTFGAGSRLTVL.

The chain recombines TRBV23-1 with TRBJ2-7; D is perhaps TRBD1 (6 bases). Being an ORF, TRBV23-1 has a function that is uncertain. The CDR3 length is 17 residues. V was shortened by 2 bases and J by 3 bases, with 20 bases between the two germline ends. The CDR3 region has the DNA TGCGCCAGCAGTCAAGAGGGGGAAAAGTTGGGCCTCTACGAGCAGTACTTC. This gives the protein CASSQEGEKLGLYEQYF.

This chain's CDR3 is CASMVGTTSSHPNTGELFF. In nucleotides, the CDR3 is TGTGCCAGTATGGTTGGGACCACTAGCTCACACCCGAACACCGGGGAGCTGTTTTTT. This rearrangement joins TRBV19 to TRBJ2-2, with D tentatively TRBD2 (6 bases). Germline V gives CDR1 LNHDA, CDR2 SQIVND (reference sequence). CDR3 length: 19 amino acids. Trimming took 7 bases from V and 0 from J, leaving 24 bases between them. Looking up the rest from reference TRBV19 and TRBJ2-2 gives the full variable domain: DGGITQSPKYLFRKEGQNVTLSCEQNLNHDAMYWYRQDPGQGLRLIYYSQIVNDFQKGDIAEGYSVSREKKESFPLTVTSAQKNPTAFYLCASMVGTTSSHPNTGELFFGEGSRLTVL.

This chain joins TRBV5-1 and TRBJ2-5; no definite D call. The germline V gene has CDR1 SGHRS and CDR2 YFSETQ. The CDR3 is made up of 13 amino acids. V was pared by 2 bases and J by 1 base, with 6 bases between. The CDR3 DNA reads as TGCGCCAGCAGCTTTGGCCCCCAAGAGACCCAGTACTTC. It yields the protein CASSFGPQETQYF.

V is TRBV7-2 and J is TRBJ2-7; TRBD2 matches 14 bases. The CDR3 runs 19 residues. The germline gives CDR1 SGHTA, CDR2 FQGNSA. V lost 5 bases to trimming and J lost 5 bases; unmatched junction nucleotides: 17. Here the CDR3 DNA reads TGTGCCAGCAGCCCGTCGACTAGCGGGAGGGCCCGAGGGTTACACGAGCAGTACTTC. Translation: CASSPSTSGRARGLHEQYF.